The 9 T cell receptor beta chains below were found in one sample sequenced in a study of T cell responses to AZD1222 COVID-19 vaccine. Data came from immunoSEQ multiplex PCR; TCRdb stores just in-frame clones and leaves some out. The sample holds roughly 190,000 clones, about 92% seen once. The input for sequencing was peripheral blood, taken on day 0 of AZD1222 vaccination. The source of these receptors is an adult in good health.

The chain combines TRBV5-6 with TRBJ1-2; 8 bases are shared with TRBD1. Germline trimming cut 4 bases from V and 4 bases from J; bases unmatched to any gene: 6. The CDR3 consists of 14 residues. Germline V gene sequence: CDR1 SGHDT, CDR2 YYEEEE. The CDR3 DNA follows: TGTGCCAGCAGCCCCCAGACAGGGGCCTATGGCTACACCTTC. This encodes CASSPQTGAYGYTF.

This chain uses TRBV5-1 with TRBJ2-5, with 7 nucleotides matching TRBD1. This CDR3 has 16 amino acids. Trimming took 4 bases from V and 5 from J; bases not matched to a gene: 14. Germline CDR1 reads SGHRS; CDR2 reads YFSETQ. The CDR3 nucleotides are TGCGCCAGCAGCATCACAACAGGGGTGTCGGGGGAGACCCAGTACTTC. This gives the protein CASSITTGVSGETQYF.

The genes are TRBV14 and TRBJ2-3; 7 bases are shared with TRBD1. This CDR3 has 16 residues. V dropped 4 bases and J dropped 6; count of bases not matched to a gene: 13. Germline CDR1 SGHDN, CDR2 FVKESK. The CDR3 DNA sequence: TGTGCCAGCAGCCCCCCAGGACAGGTGATTGTGGATACGCAGTATTTT. It yields the protein CASSPPGQVIVDTQYF.

This CDR3 is CASSSQGEGELFF. CDR3 DNA: TGTGCCAGCAGCTCCCAGGGGGAAGGGGAGCTGTTTTTT. V gene TRBV6-5 combines with J gene TRBJ2-2; 7 bases map to TRBD1. V shed 6 bases, J shed 8 bases, and the junction held 6 bases outside the gene matches. The CDR3 consists of 13 residues. Germline loops: CDR1 MNHEY, CDR2 SVGAGI.

This rearrangement joins TRBV29-1 to TRBJ2-7; 10 bases align to TRBD2. The CDR3 covers 15 residues. J lost 2 bases, V lost 7 bases, and 11 bases had no gene match. The germline V gene has CDR1 SQVTM and CDR2 ANQGSEA. The CDR3 spells CSAAGGPRAPYEQYF. The CDR3 DNA reads TGCAGCGCAGCGGGAGGGCCGAGAGCACCCTACGAGCAGTACTTC.

The V gene is TRBV19, the J gene TRBJ2-2; TRBD1 is a possible D gene (5 bases). The CDR3 consists of 15 residues. CDR1 and CDR2 from the germline V gene are LNHDA and SQIVND (reference sequence). Trimming took 6 bases from V and 5 from J, leaving 16 bases between them. As DNA, the CDR3 is TGTGCCAGTAGAGCCCGCAGGGTTGATACCGGGGAGCTGTTTTTT. It codes for CASRARRVDTGELFF.

The genes are TRBV19 and TRBJ2-3, with D perhaps TRBD1 or TRBD2 (5 bases each). The V end was cut by 10 bases, the J end by 6 bases, with 14 bases between. The CDR3 runs to 12 residues. The germline V gene encodes CDR1 LNHDA and CDR2 SQIVND (reference sequence). The CDR3 sequence: CATKGTSDTQYF. The CDR3 DNA reads as TGTGCCACCAAAGGGACCTCGGATACGCAGTATTTT.

This clone showed up just once. The chain uses TRBV3-1 (or the pseudogene TRBV3-2) and TRBJ1-3, with D unresolved. Germline CDR1 is LGHDT and CDR2 is YNNKEL (reference sequence). CDR3 length equals 17 residues. The ends were cut back, 3 bases at V and 0 bases at J, with 15 bases in the middle. CDR3 sequence reads: CASSQVPTVSSGNTIYF. CDR3 coding DNA: TGTGCCAGCAGCCAGGTTCCGACTGTCTCCTCTGGAAACACCATATATTTT.

The chain combines TRBV5-6 with TRBJ2-5; TRBD2 matches 10 bases. This CDR3 is built from 14 residues. Unmatched junction bases numbered 3, after V lost 6 bases and J lost 1 base. The germline V gene has CDR1 SGHDT and CDR2 YYEEEE. The CDR3 bases are TGTGCCAGCATACTAGCGGGGTTCCAAGAGACCCAGTACTTC. It yields the protein CASILAGFQETQYF.